This note documents a single T cell receptor (beta chain) sequence. Clinical history reported by participants formed the basis on which cohorts were assigned. The germline gives CDR1 SGHRS, CDR2 YFSETQ. The CDR3 loop spans 14 amino acids. V was trimmed by 2 bases and J by 4 bases, leaving 12 bases between them. The assay was immunoSEQ multiplex PCR, and TCRdb's table has in-frame clones only and misses some. The sample has a few hundred thousand clones; more than 75% are singletons. This sample was taken from a study of blood T cell repertoires in COVID-19. About the study: Both acute and convalescent COVID-19 samples were obtained from the United States, Italy and Spain.

This clonotype originated in a middle-aged man in a cohort exposed to, infected with or recovered from COVID-19 (not recorded which). This chain links TRBV5-1 with TRBJ1-2; TRBD1 is a possible D gene (6 bases). The sample taken for sequencing was PBMCs or T cells enriched from blood (not recorded which). CDR3 sequence (DNA): TGCGCCAGCAGCTTACAGGGCGGGGGCTATGGCTACACCTTC. This translates into CASSLQGGGYGYTF.